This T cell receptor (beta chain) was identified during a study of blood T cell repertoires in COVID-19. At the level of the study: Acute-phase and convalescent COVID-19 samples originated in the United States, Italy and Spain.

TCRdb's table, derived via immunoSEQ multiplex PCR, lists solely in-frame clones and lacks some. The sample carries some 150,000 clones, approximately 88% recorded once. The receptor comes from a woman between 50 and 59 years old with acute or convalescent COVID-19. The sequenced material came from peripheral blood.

The CDR3 sequence is CATSDLTDSGNNEQFF. The CDR3 DNA is TGTGCCACCAGTGATTTAACGGACAGTGGAAACAATGAGCAGTTCTTC. This chain joins TRBV24-1 and TRBJ2-1, with a tentative D call TRBD1 (6 bases). V shed 1 base and J shed 5 bases, with 14 bases lying between them. The CDR3 totals 16 residues. Germline CDR1 is KGHDR and CDR2 is SFDVKD.